A single sample is the source of the 9 T cell receptor beta chains below, sequenced in a study of early stage breast cancer tumors. Clones were sequenced by immunoSEQ multiplex PCR, and TCRdb holds only the in-frame ones, with some missing. The sample includes about 72,000 clones, approximately 79% of them seen just once. The sample comprised blood. The receptor set was obtained from a person in their sixties with breast cancer.

The V call is TRBV19, the J call TRBJ1-1; no reliable D call. The CDR3 totals 14 residues. CDR1 is LNHDA and CDR2 is SQIVND in the germline V gene (reference sequence). V gave up 6 bases and J gave up 0 bases, with 11 bases separating them. CDR3 coding DNA: TGTGCCAGTAGCGGAACAAGGATGAACACTGAAGCTTTCTTT. Translation gives CASSGTRMNTEAFF.

This chain links TRBV4-1 with TRBJ1-2, with 8 nucleotides matching TRBD1. V lost 2 bases, J lost 6 bases, and 14 bases stayed unmatched. CDR1 is MGHRA, CDR2 YSYEKL, per germline. This CDR3 has 17 residues. CDR3 residues: CASSQPPGQAAVHGYTF. The CDR3 region has the DNA TGCGCCAGCAGCCAACCCCCGGGACAGGCGGCCGTCCATGGCTACACCTTC.

This clone appeared once. The rearrangement uses TRBV28 and TRBJ1-5; no reliable D call. CDR1 MDHEN and CDR2 SYDVKM come from the germline V gene. The CDR3 has 15 residues. V was shortened by 2 bases and J by 5 bases, with 13 bases between the two germline ends. Here the CDR3 DNA reads TGTGCCAGCAGTTTAGCAGGAGCTAACCATCAGCCCCAGCATTTT. Its protein product is CASSLAGANHQPQHF.

V gene TRBV19 combines with J gene TRBJ1-4, with a tentative D call TRBD1 (6 bases). V lost 5 bases to trimming and J lost 8 bases, with 9 bases between them. The length of the CDR3 is 12 residues. Looked up from germline, CDR1 is LNHDA and CDR2 is SQIVND (reference sequence). The CDR3 bases are TGTGCCAGTAGTGATACAGGGGAAAAACTGTTTTTT. Its protein product is CASSDTGEKLFF.

This clone appeared a single time. The chain couples TRBV5-5 to TRBJ1-1; no clear D gene. V was cut by 4 bases and J by 0 bases, with 10 bases left in between. The CDR3 totals 14 residues. Germline V CDR1 and CDR2: SGHKS, YYEKEE (reference sequence). In DNA form, the CDR3 reads TGTGCCAGCAGCCGTTGGACGGTGAACACTGAAGCTTTCTTT. It specifies CASSRWTVNTEAFF. Variable domain in full (rest from reference TRBV5-5 and TRBJ1-1): DAGVTQSPTHLIKTRGQQVTLRCSPISGHKSVSWYQQVLGQGPQFIFQYYEKEERGRGNFPDRFSARQFPNYSSELNVNALLLGDSALYLCASSRWTVNTEAFFGQGTRLTVV.

The chain uses TRBV15 and TRBJ2-1; possibly TRBD1 or TRBD2 for D (6 bases each). There are 17 residues in the CDR3. The ends were cut back, 1 base at V and 6 bases at J, with 19 bases in the middle. Germline V CDR1 and CDR2: LNHNV, YYDKDF (reference sequence). The CDR3 coding sequence is TGTGCCACCAGCAGAGTCAGGGGCCTGGGGGGAGGCAATGAGCAGTTCTTC. Protein product: CATSRVRGLGGGNEQFF.

The table lists this clone with a few counts. The chain is built from TRBV6-1 and TRBJ2-7, with D possibly TRBD1 on 6 matching bases. Trimming pared 4 bases from V and 3 bases from J, leaving 10 bases between. Germline CDR1 MNHNS, CDR2 SASEGT. The CDR3 covers 13 residues. CDR3 bases: TGTGCCAGCAGTGTACAGGGCTACTACGAGCAGTACTTC. It yields the protein CASSVQGYYEQYF.

The V call is TRBV7-3, the J call TRBJ2-2; TRBD2 matches at 15 bases. V lost 4 bases and J lost 5; bases outside the gene matches: 5. The CDR3 sequence is 17 residues long. CDR1 SGHTA and CDR2 FQGTGA come from the germline V gene. The CDR3 protein is CASSSGLAGGLTGELFF. CDR3 bases: TGTGCCAGCAGCTCGGGACTAGCGGGGGGTTTGACCGGGGAGCTGTTTTTT.

This clone was counted a few times. This chain joins TRBV2 and TRBJ1-2, with a weak D call TRBD1 (6 bases). With 6 bases removed from V and 7 bases from J, the gap between germline ends came to 12 bases. The CDR3 runs 12 residues. The V gene's germline CDR1 is SNHLY and CDR2 FYNNEI. The CDR3 loop reads CASSARGRGYTF. CDR3 DNA: TGTGCCAGCAGCGCCAGGGGCCGTGGCTACACCTTC.